Below are 5 T cell receptor beta chains sequenced from a single sample in a study of T cell changes during pregnancy in multiple sclerosis. Produced via immunoSEQ multiplex PCR; TCRdb's table is partial and in-frame only. This table holds 90,000 to 150,000 clones, 93% found once. The sequences come from peripheral blood, collected before pregnancy. The receptor source for this set is a female donor with multiple sclerosis, enrolled in a pregnancy study.

The rearrangement uses TRBV7-8 and TRBJ1-5, with 7 nucleotides matching TRBD1. The CDR3 contains 14 residues. V trimming: 5 bases; J trimming: 0 bases; junction bases outside the gene matches: 1. Germline CDR1 reads SGHVS; CDR2 reads FQNEAQ. Here the CDR3 DNA reads TGTGCCAGCAGCCGGGACAGTAGCAATCAGCCCCAGCATTTT. Amino acids: CASSRDSSNQPQHF. The full variable domain, rest sourced from reference TRBV7-8 and TRBJ1-5, is GAGVSQSPRYKVAKRGQDVALRCDPISGHVSLFWYQQALGQGPEFLTYFQNEAQLDKSGLPSDRFFAERPEGSVSTLKIQRTQQEDSAVYLCASSRDSSNQPQHFGDGTRLSIL.

The chain couples TRBV19 to TRBJ1-2, with D perhaps matching TRBD1 (6 bases). V lost 10 bases and J 0 bases, leaving 15 bases between the germline ends. Germline-derived CDR1 and CDR2 are LNHDA and SQIVND (reference sequence). This CDR3 comprises 14 residues. CDR3 region: CATANQGSNYGYTF. The CDR3 bases are TGTGCCACTGCAAACCAGGGGTCTAACTATGGCTACACCTTC. The whole variable domain, remainder taken from reference TRBV19 and TRBJ1-2, is DGGITQSPKYLFRKEGQNVTLSCEQNLNHDAMYWYRQDPGQGLRLIYYSQIVNDFQKGDIAEGYSVSREKKESFPLTVTSAQKNPTAFYLCATANQGSNYGYTFGSGTRLTVV.

This clone was detected once. The chain joins TRBV7-2 to TRBJ1-5; TRBD1 might be the D (6 bases). The CDR3 extends over 13 amino acids. Between the trimmed V and J ends, which lost 6 bases and 5 bases, there was a span of 11 bases. Germline V lookup: CDR1 SGHTA, CDR2 FQGNSA. The CDR3 protein is CASSWDTHQPQHF. CDR3 in DNA: TGTGCCAGCAGTTGGGACACTCATCAGCCCCAGCATTTT.

The chain carries TRBV1 and TRBJ2-7; TRBD1 is the table's D call, not checked against the DNA. TRBV1 is shown as a pseudogene. The CDR3 is 14 amino acids. CDR3 nucleotides: TGCACCAGCAGCCCCCCGGACAACTCCTACGAGCAGTACTTC. This codes for CTSSPPDNSYEQYF.

The chain has TRBV7-2 and TRBJ1-2; 8 bases agree with TRBD1. The CDR3 has 13 residues. Per germline, CDR1 SGHTA and CDR2 FQGNSA. With 5 bases clipped from V and 3 bases from J, the junction kept 2 bases outside the gene matches. The CDR3 DNA sequence: TGTGCCAGCAGCCTGGGACAGGACTATGGCTACACCTTC. Protein: CASSLGQDYGYTF.